A selection of T cell receptor beta chains follows, all from one sample in a study of cytomegalovirus exposure and HLA in healthy donors. Measured with immunoSEQ multiplex PCR; TCRdb has only the in-frame clones, and not every one. The sample lists about 140,000 clones; around 73% were seen once. The source material was PBMCs. The source is a female donor in good health and CMV-seronegative. Both conserved end residues are part of each CDR3. The order of the fields is D gene, J gene, clone size, V gene, CDR3 DNA, CDR3 protein. D genes are given only for firm matches. Rows may omit the clone size; those that give it use once, few, many or a size class.

>TRBD2|TRBJ2-1|NA|TRBV10-3
TGTGCCATCAGTGACCCAAGGACTAGCGGTTCCTACAATGAGCAGTTCTTC
CAISDPRTSGSYNEQFF
>TRBD1|TRBJ1-1|once|TRBV19
TGTGCCAGTAGTTCCTGGGACAGGGGTGAAGCTTTCTTT
CASSSWDRGEAFF
>NA|TRBJ2-5|once|TRBV7-8
TGTGCCAGCAGCTTAGCGGGCTGGACAGAAGACCAAGAGACCCAGTACTTC
CASSLAGWTEDQETQYF
>TRBD2|TRBJ2-5|NA|TRBV11-2
TGTGCCAGCAGCTCCGGACTAGCGGGGGGGAAAGAGACCCAGTACTTC
CASSSGLAGGKETQYF
>NA|TRBJ2-4|NA|TRBV6-1
TGTGCCAGCAGTGAGACGAGGAAAAACATTCAGTACTTC
CASSETRKNIQYF
>TRBD2|TRBJ2-5|NA|TRBV9
TGTGCCAGCAGCGTAGGGGGACTACAAGAGACCCAGTACTTC
CASSVGGLQETQYF
>NA|TRBJ2-2|NA|TRBV11-2
TGTGCCAGCAGCTTAAGAAACAGGCCCACCGGGGAGCTGTTTTTT
CASSLRNRPTGELFF
>TRBD1|TRBJ1-2|NA|TRBV9
TGTGCCAGCAGCAAACTACCTCCGGGACAGGGGGCTTGTGGCTACACCTTC
CASSKLPPGQGACGYTF
>TRBD1|TRBJ2-3|once|TRBV2
TGTGCCAGACGGCTTTACAAGACAGGGGACTTTATCGGTACGCAGTATTTT
CARRLYKTGDFIGTQYF
>NA|TRBJ2-2|NA|TRBV7-3
TGTGCCAGCAGATCCGACTCCACCACCGGGGAGCTGTTTTTT
CASRSDSTTGELFF
>NA|TRBJ2-1|NA|TRBV6-1
TGTGCCAGCAGTGCGGGGACCCGGAGTAGGGGGAATGAGCAGTTCTTC
CASSAGTRSRGNEQFF
>TRBD1|TRBJ1-4|NA|TRBV7-8
TGTGCCAGCAGCTTAGCCACGGGACAGGGGAATGAAAAACTGTTTTTT
CASSLATGQGNEKLFF
>NA|TRBJ1-6|NA|TRBV2
TGTGCCAGTCGGAGGGACGGTTATAATTCACCCCTCCACTTT
CASRRDGYNSPLHF
>TRBD2|TRBJ2-3|NA|TRBV19
TGTGCCAGTAGTGGACTAGCGGGAGGGGATACGCAGTATTTT
CASSGLAGGDTQYF
>NA|TRBJ1-2|NA|TRBV2
TGTGCCAGCATAACAGGTGTCTATGGCTACACCTTC
CASITGVYGYTF
>NA|TRBJ1-2|NA|TRBV6-1
TGTGCCAGCAGTGAGGGGCAGGGTAGGAACTATGGCTACACCTTC
CASSEGQGRNYGYTF
>NA|TRBJ1-2|NA|TRBV7-9
TGTGCCAGCAGTTTTACAGGGCCCCAAGGAAATGGCTACACCTTC
CASSFTGPQGNGYTF
>TRBD2|TRBJ2-1|NA|TRBV5-6
TGTGCCAGCAGCCCCCTAGCGGGGGTGTACAATGAGCAGTTCTTC
CASSPLAGVYNEQFF
>TRBD1|TRBJ1-2|NA|TRBV2
TGTGCCAGCAGCACAGGGGGAAACTATGGCTACACCTTC
CASSTGGNYGYTF
>TRBD2|TRBJ2-1|NA|TRBV12-5
TGTGCTAGTGGTTTGGGGGCTAGCGGGGGGGCCAATGAGCAGTTCTTC
CASGLGASGGANEQFF
>NA|TRBJ1-2|once|TRBV19
TGTGCCAGTAGTCCGACGACCGGGAATTCCTATGGCTACACCTTC
CASSPTTGNSYGYTF
>TRBD1|TRBJ2-1|NA|TRBV4-1
TGCGCCAGCAGGGGACCGGGACAGGGGGCGCGGAGGTACTCCTACAATGAGCAGTTCTTC
CASRGPGQGARRYSYNEQFF
>TRBD1|TRBJ1-2|NA|TRBV28
TGTGCCAGCAGTACAATGGACAGGGGAAACTATGGCTACACCTTC
CASSTMDRGNYGYTF
>NA|TRBJ2-7|NA|TRBV7-9
TGTGCCAGCAGCTTAGTGATGGGGGGTAGCTCCTACGAGCAGTACTTC
CASSLVMGGSSYEQYF
>NA|TRBJ1-1|once|TRBV30
TGTGCCTGGCGGGCTGGGGCTCGGAACACTGAAGCTTTCTTT
CAWRAGARNTEAFF
>NA|TRBJ2-3|few|TRBV14
TGTGCCAGCAGCCAAGATGGGGCGGGGCAATCGCAGTATTTT
CASSQDGAGQSQYF
>TRBD1|TRBJ1-2|NA|TRBV10-3
TGTGCCATCAGTGAGGCGAGGACAGGGGGGAACTATGGCTACACCTTC
CAISEARTGGNYGYTF
>TRBD1|TRBJ2-2|NA|TRBV5-6
TGTGCCAGCAGCCCCGCGGGACAGGGTAGAACCGGGGAGCTGTTTTTT
CASSPAGQGRTGELFF
>TRBD2|TRBJ2-5|NA|TRBV27
TGTGCCAGCAGAACTAGCGGGAGAGAGACCCAGTACTTC
CASRTSGRETQYF
>TRBD1|TRBJ1-5|NA|TRBV28
TGTGCCAGCAGCCCATCACAGGGGGCGAGCAATCAGCCCCAGCATTTT
CASSPSQGASNQPQHF
>NA|TRBJ2-5|NA|TRBV6-1
TGTGCCAGCAGTGAACAGTCTAGCGTACAAGAGACCCAGTACTTC
CASSEQSSVQETQYF
>TRBD1|TRBJ2-7|NA|TRBV28
TGTGCCAGCAGTCAGCGGACAGGGACCTACGAGCAGTACTTC
CASSQRTGTYEQYF
>TRBD2|TRBJ2-6|NA|TRBV11-2
TGTGCCAGCAGCTACTATAGCGGGGCTGGGGCCAACGTCCTGACTTTC
CASSYYSGAGANVLTF
>NA|TRBJ2-6|NA|TRBV5-4
TGTGCCAGCAGTTCTCCTTACTCTGGGGCCAACGTCCTGACTTTC
CASSSPYSGANVLTF
>TRBD1|TRBJ2-7|NA|TRBV6-1
TGTGCCAGCAGGTGGGTGTCAGGGGGCCGCTACGAGCAGTACTTC
CASRWVSGGRYEQYF
>NA|TRBJ1-4|few|TRBV28
TGTGCCAGCAGTCCCATAGACCGGGCAACTAATGAAAAACTGTTTTTT
CASSPIDRATNEKLFF
>NA|TRBJ2-1|NA|TRBV27
TGTGCCAGCAGTTTCCGCAGGGGATCTGAGCAGTTCTTC
CASSFRRGSEQFF
>TRBD2|TRBJ2-1|NA|TRBV18
TGTGCCAGCTCACGTAAACTAGCGGGAGACTTACTGAATGAGCAGTTCTTC
CASSRKLAGDLLNEQFF
>NA|TRBJ1-5|NA|TRBV30
TGTGCCTGGAGTCTAAGAGGCGACGCGAGGGTCCAGCCCCAGCATTTT
CAWSLRGDARVQPQHF
>NA|TRBJ1-2|NA|TRBV28
TGTGCCAGCAGTTCGGGACTGGGCCATTCTTATGGCTACACCTTC
CASSSGLGHSYGYTF
>TRBD2|TRBJ2-5|NA|TRBV19
TGTGCCAGTAGTATAAGTTCGGGGGGCCAAGAGACCCAGTACTTC
CASSISSGGQETQYF
>NA|TRBJ2-3|NA|TRBV28
TGTGCCAGCAGGGAGAGCACAGATACGCAGTATTTT
CASRESTDTQYF
>TRBD1|TRBJ1-6|NA|TRBV28
TGTGCCAGCAGTCCTCACCAGGACAGGTTAACCCTCCACTTT
CASSPHQDRLTLHF
>TRBD2|TRBJ2-1|once|TRBV28
TGTGCCAGCACCGCTGGGCGGGAGGGGTTCTTC
CASTAGREGFF
>NA|TRBJ1-2|NA|TRBV5-4
TGTGCCAGCAGCTTGACAGGCCTTCCTGGCTACACCTTC
CASSLTGLPGYTF
>NA|TRBJ2-6|NA|TRBV19
TGTGCCAGTAGTATGAGGCGGAGCTCTGGGGCCAACGTCCTGACTTTC
CASSMRRSSGANVLTF
>NA|TRBJ2-2|once|TRBV6-5
TGTGCCAGCAGTTACAAGGGGTCGGACACCGGGGAGCTGTTTTTT
CASSYKGSDTGELFF
>NA|TRBJ2-5|NA|TRBV5-1
TGCGCCAGCAGCTTGAGGAGCGGACTGTACCAAGAGACCCAGTACTTC
CASSLRSGLYQETQYF
>NA|TRBJ2-7|NA|TRBV19
TGTGCCAGTAGTATAGGAGACTACTACGAGCAGTACTTC
CASSIGDYYEQYF
>NA|TRBJ1-6|NA|TRBV5-1
TGCGCCAGCAGCTTGGGTACAGGGACGATAAATTCACCCCTCCACTTT
CASSLGTGTINSPLHF
>TRBD2|TRBJ2-2|few|TRBV19
TGTGCCAGTAGGTGGAGCGGGACTTCGAACACCGGGGAGCTGTTTTTT
CASRWSGTSNTGELFF
>TRBD1|TRBJ1-2|once|TRBV10-3
TGTGCCATCAGTGAAAGGGGGGACAGGGTCGGTGGCTACACCTTC
CAISERGDRVGGYTF
>NA|TRBJ1-4|NA|TRBV30
TGTGCCTGGAGTCCCCCCGACAGAATTCTTGACAAACTGTTTTTT
CAWSPPDRILDKLFF
>NA|TRBJ1-3|NA|TRBV7-2
TGTGCCAGCAGAGACTCAGGGTATGGAAACACCATATATTTT
CASRDSGYGNTIYF